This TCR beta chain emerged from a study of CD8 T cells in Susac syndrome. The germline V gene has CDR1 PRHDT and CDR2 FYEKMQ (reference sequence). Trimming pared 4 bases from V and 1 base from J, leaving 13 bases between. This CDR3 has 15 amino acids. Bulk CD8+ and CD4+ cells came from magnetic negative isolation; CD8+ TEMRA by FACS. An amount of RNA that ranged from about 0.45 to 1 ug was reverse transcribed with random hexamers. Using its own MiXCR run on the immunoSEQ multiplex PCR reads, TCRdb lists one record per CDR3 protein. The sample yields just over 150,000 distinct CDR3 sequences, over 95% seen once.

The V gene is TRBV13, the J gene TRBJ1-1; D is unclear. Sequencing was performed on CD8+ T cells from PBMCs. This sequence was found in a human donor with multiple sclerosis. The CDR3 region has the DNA TGTGCCAGCAGCTCCCGGGAGTATGGGAACACTGAAGCTTTCTTT. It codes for CASSSREYGNTEAFF.